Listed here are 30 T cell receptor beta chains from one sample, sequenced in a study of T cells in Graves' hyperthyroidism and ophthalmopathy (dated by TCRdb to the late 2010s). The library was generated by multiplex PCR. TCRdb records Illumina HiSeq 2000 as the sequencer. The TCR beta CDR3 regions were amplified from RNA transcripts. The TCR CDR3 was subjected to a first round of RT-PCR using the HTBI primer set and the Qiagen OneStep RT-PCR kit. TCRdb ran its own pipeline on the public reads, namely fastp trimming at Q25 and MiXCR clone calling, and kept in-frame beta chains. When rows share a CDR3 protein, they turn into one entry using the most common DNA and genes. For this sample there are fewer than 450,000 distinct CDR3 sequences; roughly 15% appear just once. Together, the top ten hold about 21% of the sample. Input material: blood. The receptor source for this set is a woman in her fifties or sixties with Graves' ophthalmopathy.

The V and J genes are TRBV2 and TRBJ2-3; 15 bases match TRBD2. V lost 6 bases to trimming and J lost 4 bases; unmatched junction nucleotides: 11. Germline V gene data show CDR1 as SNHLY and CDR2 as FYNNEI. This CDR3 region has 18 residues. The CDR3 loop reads CASRAGLAGGFAPDTQYF. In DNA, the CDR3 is TGTGCCAGCAGGGCGGGACTAGCGGGAGGTTTTGCACCAGATACGCAGTATTTT. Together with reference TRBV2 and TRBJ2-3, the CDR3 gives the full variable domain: EPEVTQTPSHQVTQMGQEVILRCVPISNHLYFYWYRQILGQKVEFLVSFYNNEISEKSEIFDDQFSVERPDGSNFTLKIRSTKLEDSAMYFCASRAGLAGGFAPDTQYFGPGTRLTVL.

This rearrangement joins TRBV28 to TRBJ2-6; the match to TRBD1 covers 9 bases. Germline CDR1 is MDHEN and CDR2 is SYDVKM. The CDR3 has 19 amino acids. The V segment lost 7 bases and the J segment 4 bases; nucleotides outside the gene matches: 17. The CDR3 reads CASKTPGGQGAGGANVLTF. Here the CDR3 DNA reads TGTGCCAGCAAAACCCCAGGGGGACAGGGCGCTGGCGGGGCCAACGTCCTGACTTTC.

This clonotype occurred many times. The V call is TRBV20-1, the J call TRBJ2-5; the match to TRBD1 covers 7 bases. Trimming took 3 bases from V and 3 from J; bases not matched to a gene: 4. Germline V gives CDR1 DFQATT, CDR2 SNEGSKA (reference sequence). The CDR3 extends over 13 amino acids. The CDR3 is CSARVTGKETQYF. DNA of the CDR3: TGCAGTGCTAGGGTGACAGGGAAAGAGACCCAGTACTTC.

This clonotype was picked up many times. CDR3 protein: CASSLPSGRISGTQYF. Here the CDR3 DNA reads TGCGCCAGCAGCCTTCCTAGCGGGAGGATCAGCGGTACGCAGTATTTT. J is TRBJ2-3 and V is TRBV5-1, with 11 bases fitting TRBD2. The V and J ends lost 4 bases and 8 bases, in that order; junction bases with no gene match: 12. Germline V gene data show CDR1 as SGHRS and CDR2 as YFSETQ. The CDR3 spans 16 residues.

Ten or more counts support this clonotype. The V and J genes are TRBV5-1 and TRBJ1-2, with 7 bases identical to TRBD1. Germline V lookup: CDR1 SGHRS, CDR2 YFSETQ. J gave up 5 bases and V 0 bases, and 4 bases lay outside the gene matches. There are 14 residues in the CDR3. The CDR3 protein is CASSLDRGGYGYTF. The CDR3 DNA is TGCGCCAGCAGCTTGGACAGGGGAGGGTATGGCTACACCTTC.

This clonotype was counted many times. CDR3 residues: CASSFREMPYEQYF. The CDR3, as DNA: TGTGCCAGCAGTTTTCGGGAGATGCCCTACGAGCAGTACTTC. This sequence joins TRBV28 and TRBJ2-7, with a possible D match to TRBD2 (6 bases). There are 14 residues in the CDR3. The V end lost 3 bases, the J end lost 2 bases, and 11 bases lay between the germline ends. In germline, CDR1 is MDHEN, CDR2 SYDVKM.

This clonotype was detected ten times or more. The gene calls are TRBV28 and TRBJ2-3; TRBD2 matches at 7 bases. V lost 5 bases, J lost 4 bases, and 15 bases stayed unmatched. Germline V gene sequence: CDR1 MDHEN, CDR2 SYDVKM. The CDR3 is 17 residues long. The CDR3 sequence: CASSGAMRERGADTQYF. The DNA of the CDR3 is TGTGCCAGCAGTGGTGCCATGCGGGAGAGAGGGGCAGATACGCAGTATTTT.

This chain's CDR3 is CANILGQGRYEQYF. DNA of the CDR3: TGTGCCAACATTCTCGGGCAGGGTCGCTACGAGCAGTACTTC. The chain links TRBV2 to TRBJ2-7, with TRBD1 as a possible D gene (5 bases). The CDR3 covers 14 residues. Germline V gene data show CDR1 as SNHLY and CDR2 as FYNNEI. V shed 10 bases and J shed 3 bases, with 19 bases lying between them.

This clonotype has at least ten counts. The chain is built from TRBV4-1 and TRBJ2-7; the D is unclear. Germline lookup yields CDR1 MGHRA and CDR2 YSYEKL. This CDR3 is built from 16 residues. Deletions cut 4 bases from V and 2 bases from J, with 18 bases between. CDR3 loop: CASSLEARDLTYEQYF. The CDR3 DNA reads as TGCGCCAGCAGCCTTGAGGCCCGCGACTTAACCTACGAGCAGTACTTC.

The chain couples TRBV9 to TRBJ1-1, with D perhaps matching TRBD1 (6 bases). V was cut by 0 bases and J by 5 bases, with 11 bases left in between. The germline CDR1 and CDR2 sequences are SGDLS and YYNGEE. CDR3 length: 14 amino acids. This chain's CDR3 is CASSVAGGRTEAFF. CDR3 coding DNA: TGTGCCAGCAGCGTAGCTGGGGGGCGGACTGAAGCTTTCTTT.

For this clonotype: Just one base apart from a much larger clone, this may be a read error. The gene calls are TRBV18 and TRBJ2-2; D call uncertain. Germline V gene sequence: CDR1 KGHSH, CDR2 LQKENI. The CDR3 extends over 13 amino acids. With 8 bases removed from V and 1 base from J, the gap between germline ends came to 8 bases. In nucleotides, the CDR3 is TGTGCCAGCCCTCAGATGAACACCGGGGAGCTGTTTTTT. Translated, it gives CASPQMNTGELFF.

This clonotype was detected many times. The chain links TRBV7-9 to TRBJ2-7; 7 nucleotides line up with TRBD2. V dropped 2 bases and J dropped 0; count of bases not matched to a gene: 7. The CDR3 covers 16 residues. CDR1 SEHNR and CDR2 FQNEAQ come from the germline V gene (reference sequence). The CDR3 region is CASSLWTSGVSYEQYF. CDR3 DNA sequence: TGTGCCAGCAGCTTATGGACCAGCGGGGTCTCCTACGAGCAGTACTTC.

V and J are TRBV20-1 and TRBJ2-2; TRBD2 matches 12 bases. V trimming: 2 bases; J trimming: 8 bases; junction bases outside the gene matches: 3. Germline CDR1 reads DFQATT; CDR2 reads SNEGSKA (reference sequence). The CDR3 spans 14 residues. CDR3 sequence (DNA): TGCAGTGCTAGACTAGCGGGGGGGGCGGGGGAGCTGTTTTTT. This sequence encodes CSARLAGGAGELFF.

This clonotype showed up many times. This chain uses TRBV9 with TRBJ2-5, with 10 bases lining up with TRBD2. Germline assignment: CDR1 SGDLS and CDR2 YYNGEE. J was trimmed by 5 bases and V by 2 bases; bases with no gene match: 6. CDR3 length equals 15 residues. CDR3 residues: CASSVLAGDGETQYF. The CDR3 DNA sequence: TGTGCCAGCAGCGTCCTAGCGGGAGATGGGGAGACCCAGTACTTC.

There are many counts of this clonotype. CDR3 sequence (DNA): TGTGCCAGCAGCCAAGTCGCAGCGGTCCACGAGCAGTACTTC. Amino acid sequence: CASSQVAAVHEQYF. The rearrangement links TRBV3-1 to TRBJ2-7; possibly TRBD2 for D (5 bases). The CDR3 length is 14 residues. V lost 1 base and J lost 5, with 12 bases in between. The V gene's germline CDR1 is LGHDT and CDR2 YNNKEL (reference sequence).

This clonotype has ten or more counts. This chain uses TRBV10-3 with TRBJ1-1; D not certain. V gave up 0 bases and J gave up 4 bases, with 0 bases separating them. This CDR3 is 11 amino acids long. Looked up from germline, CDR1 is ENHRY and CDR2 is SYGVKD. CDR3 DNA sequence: TGTGCCATCAGTGAGTCCACTGAAGCTTTCTTT. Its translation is CAISESTEAFF.

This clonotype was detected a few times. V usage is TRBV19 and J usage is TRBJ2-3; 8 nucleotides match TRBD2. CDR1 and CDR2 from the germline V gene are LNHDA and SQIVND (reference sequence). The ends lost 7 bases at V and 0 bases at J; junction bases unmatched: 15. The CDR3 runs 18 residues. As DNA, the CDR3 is TGTGCCAGTAAGGCCATATTCCAAGCGGGAGCTAGCACAGATACGCAGTATTTT. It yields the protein CASKAIFQAGASTDTQYF.

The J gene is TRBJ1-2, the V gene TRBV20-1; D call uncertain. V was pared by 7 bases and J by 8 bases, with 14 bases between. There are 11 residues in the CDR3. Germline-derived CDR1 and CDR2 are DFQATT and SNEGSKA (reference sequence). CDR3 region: CSVQIRWGYTF. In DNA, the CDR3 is TGCAGTGTCCAGATCCGTTGGGGCTACACCTTC.

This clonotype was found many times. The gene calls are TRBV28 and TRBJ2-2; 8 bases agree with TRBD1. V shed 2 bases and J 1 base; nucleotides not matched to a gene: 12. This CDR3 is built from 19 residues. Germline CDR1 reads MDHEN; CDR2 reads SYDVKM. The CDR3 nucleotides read TGTGCCAGCAGTTTACCCAGTTCGAGGACAGGGCTGAACACCGGGGAGCTGTTTTTT. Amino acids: CASSLPSSRTGLNTGELFF.

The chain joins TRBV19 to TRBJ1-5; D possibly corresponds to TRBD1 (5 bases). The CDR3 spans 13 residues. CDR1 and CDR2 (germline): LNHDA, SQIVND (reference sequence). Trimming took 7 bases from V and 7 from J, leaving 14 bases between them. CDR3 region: CASTAPGYQPQHF. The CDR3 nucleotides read TGTGCCAGTACCGCTCCAGGGTACCAGCCCCAGCATTTT.

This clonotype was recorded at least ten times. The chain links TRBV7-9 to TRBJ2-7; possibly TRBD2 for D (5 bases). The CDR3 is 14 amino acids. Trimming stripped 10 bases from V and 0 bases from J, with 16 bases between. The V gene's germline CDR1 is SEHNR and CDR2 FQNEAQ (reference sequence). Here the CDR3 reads CATDRDPSSYEQYF. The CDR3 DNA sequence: TGTGCCACGGACCGGGATCCTAGCTCCTACGAGCAGTACTTC.

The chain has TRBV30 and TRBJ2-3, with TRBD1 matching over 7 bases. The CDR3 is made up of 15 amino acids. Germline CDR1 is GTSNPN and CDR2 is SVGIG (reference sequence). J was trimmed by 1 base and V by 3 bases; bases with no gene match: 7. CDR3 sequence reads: CAWRVGGFGTDTQYF. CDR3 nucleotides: TGTGCCTGGAGGGTAGGGGGCTTCGGCACAGATACGCAGTATTTT. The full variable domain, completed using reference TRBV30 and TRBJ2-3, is SQTIHQWPATLVQPVGSPLSLECTVEGTSNPNLYWYRQAAGRGLQLLFYSVGIGQISSEVPQNLSASRPQDRQFILSSKKLLLSDSGFYLCAWRVGGFGTDTQYFGPGTRLTVL.

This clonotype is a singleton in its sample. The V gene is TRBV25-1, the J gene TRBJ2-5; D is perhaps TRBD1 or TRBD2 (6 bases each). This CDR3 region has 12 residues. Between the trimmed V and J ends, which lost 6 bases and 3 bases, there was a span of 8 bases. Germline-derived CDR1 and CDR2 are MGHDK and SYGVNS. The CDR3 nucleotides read TGTGCCAGCAGGAGGGGGGAAGAGACCCAGTACTTC. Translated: CASRRGEETQYF.

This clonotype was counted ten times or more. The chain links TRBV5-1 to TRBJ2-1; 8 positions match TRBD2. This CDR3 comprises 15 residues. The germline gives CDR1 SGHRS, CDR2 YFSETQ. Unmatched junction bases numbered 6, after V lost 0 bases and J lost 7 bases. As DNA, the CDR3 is TGCGCCAGCAGCTTGGCGGGACTAGACCTAAATGAGCAGTTCTTC. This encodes CASSLAGLDLNEQFF.

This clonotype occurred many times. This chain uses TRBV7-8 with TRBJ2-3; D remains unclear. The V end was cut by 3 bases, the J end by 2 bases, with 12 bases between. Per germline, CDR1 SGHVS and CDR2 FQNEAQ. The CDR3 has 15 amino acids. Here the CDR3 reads CASSLVPGATDTQYF. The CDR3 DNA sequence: TGTGCCAGCAGCTTGGTCCCGGGTGCCACAGATACGCAGTATTTT.

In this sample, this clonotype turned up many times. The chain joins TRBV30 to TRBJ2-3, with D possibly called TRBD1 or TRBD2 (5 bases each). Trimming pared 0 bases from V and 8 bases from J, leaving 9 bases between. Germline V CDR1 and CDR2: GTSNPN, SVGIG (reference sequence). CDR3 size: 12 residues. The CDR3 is CAWSVLGTTQYF. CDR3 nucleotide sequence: TGTGCCTGGAGTGTACTAGGGACTACGCAGTATTTT.

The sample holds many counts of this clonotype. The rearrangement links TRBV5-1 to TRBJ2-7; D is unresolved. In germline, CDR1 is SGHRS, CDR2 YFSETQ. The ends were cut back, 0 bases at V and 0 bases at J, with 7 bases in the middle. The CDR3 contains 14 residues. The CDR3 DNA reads TGCGCCAGCAGCTTGGACCCTACCTCCTACGAGCAGTACTTC. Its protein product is CASSLDPTSYEQYF.

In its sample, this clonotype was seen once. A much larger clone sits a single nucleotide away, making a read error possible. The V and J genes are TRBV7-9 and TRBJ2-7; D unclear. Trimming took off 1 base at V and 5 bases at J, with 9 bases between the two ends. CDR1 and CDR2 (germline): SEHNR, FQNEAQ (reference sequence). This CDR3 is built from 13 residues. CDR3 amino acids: CASSLEQHNEQYF. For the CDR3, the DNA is TGTGCCAGCAGCTTAGAACAGCACAACGAGCAGTACTTC.

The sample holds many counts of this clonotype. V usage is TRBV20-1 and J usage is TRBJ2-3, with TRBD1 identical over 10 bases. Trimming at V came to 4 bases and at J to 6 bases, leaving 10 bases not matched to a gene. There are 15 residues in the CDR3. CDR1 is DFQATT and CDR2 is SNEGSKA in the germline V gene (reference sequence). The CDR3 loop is CSATLRDRGTDTQYF. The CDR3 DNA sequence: TGCAGTGCTACACTCCGGGACAGGGGAACTGATACGCAGTATTTT.

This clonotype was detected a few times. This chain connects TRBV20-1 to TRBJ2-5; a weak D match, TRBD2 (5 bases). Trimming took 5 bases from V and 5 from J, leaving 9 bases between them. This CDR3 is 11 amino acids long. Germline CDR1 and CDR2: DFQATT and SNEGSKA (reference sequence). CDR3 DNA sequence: TGCAGTGCTCCGAGGAGGGAGACCCAGTACTTC. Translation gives CSAPRRETQYF.